Described below is a single T cell receptor (beta chain) sequence and its context. These data come from a study of blood T cell repertoires in COVID-19. Study-wide context: Sites in the United States, Italy and Spain provided acute and convalescent COVID-19 samples. Sample material is recorded as cDNA or gDNA derived from T cells, B-cell-depleted T cells, or PBMCs.

Germline loops: CDR1 GTSNPN, CDR2 SVGIG (reference sequence). CDR3 length: 14 residues. In the study's own analysis: Estimation of nucleated cell counts relied on the amplification of reference gene primers. The assay was immunoSEQ multiplex PCR, and TCRdb's table has in-frame clones only and misses some. V, J and clone size were drawn from that table, and D and trimming were deduced from the DNA. The table includes 50,000 to 75,000 clones, around 73% detected once. This TCR came from a man older than 75 with active or convalescent COVID-19. Sequenced material: peripheral blood. The chain carries TRBV30 and TRBJ2-3, with 13 nucleotides matching TRBD2. The CDR3 spells CARTSGSPPDTQYF. The CDR3 DNA follows: TGTGCAAGGACTAGCGGGAGCCCCCCAGATACGCAGTATTTT.